The rows below give T cell receptor beta chains drawn from one sample of a study of immune characterization of retroperitoneal liposarcoma. TCRdb reprocessed the PCR reads with MiXCR, giving one entry per CDR3 protein. The data hold around 7,000 distinct CDR3 sequences, with about 29% observed a single time. The sample taken for sequencing was tumor tissue. All receptors come from a female donor with retroperitoneal liposarcoma. Both conserved end residues are part of each CDR3. The D gene is left open where the match is weak. For some rows the clone size is stated as once, few or many, or as a class when expanded; others skip it.

V	D	J	length	size	CDR3	DNA
TRBV12-3/TRBV12-4	-	TRBJ2-2	14	-	CASRFTGGTGELFF	TGTGCCAGCAGATTCACAGGAGGCACCGGGGAGCTGTTTTTT
TRBV2	-	TRBJ2-3	17	-	CASSEAPWGGGTDTQYF	TGTGCCAGCAGTGAAGCCCCTTGGGGTGGGGGGACAGATACGCAGTATTTT
TRBV4-1	-	TRBJ2-7	15	-	CASSQEGAQTREQYF	TGCGCCAGCAGCCAAGAAGGAGCCCAGACGCGGGAGCAGTACTTC
TRBV6-1	-	TRBJ2-1	14	few	CASSYGPRVNEQFF	TGTGCCAGCAGCTACGGACCCCGGGTTAATGAGCAGTTCTTC
TRBV6-1	-	TRBJ1-5	15	-	CASSDRDLGNQPQHF	TGTGCCAGCAGTGACCGGGACCTGGGCAATCAGCCCCAGCATTTT
TRBV11-3	-	TRBJ2-1	14	few	CASSSPGWGETQFF	TGTGCCAGCAGCTCCCCCGGCTGGGGAGAGACCCAGTTCTTC
TRBV24-1	-	TRBJ2-3	13	few	CATSDPPAPQQYF	TGTGCCACCAGTGACCCCCCCGCACCACAGCAGTATTTT
TRBV7-8	TRBD2	TRBJ2-5	14	-	CASSLDRLANEQYF	TGTGCCAGCAGCTTAGACCGACTAGCGAATGAGCAGTACTTC
TRBV5-1	-	TRBJ2-1	14	many	CASSLRIRGGEQFF	TGCGCCAGCAGCTTAAGGATTAGGGGCGGTGAGCAGTTCTTC
TRBV7-2	TRBD2	TRBJ2-4	16	-	CASSSRTSGTYSIQYF	TGTGCCAGCAGCTCCCGGACTAGCGGGACCTACTCCATTCAGTACTTC
TRBV7-2	TRBD2	TRBJ2-5	17	many	CASSDVAGGLQGETQYF	TGTGCCAGCAGCGACGTAGCGGGAGGGCTTCAAGGAGAGACCCAGTACTTC
TRBV7-2	TRBD2	TRBJ2-1	17	-	CASSTLSGLAGYNEQFF	TGTGCCAGCAGCACCTTATCCGGACTAGCGGGTTACAATGAGCAGTTCTTC
TRBV20-1	TRBD1	TRBJ2-7	15	-	CSAALNRGGSYEQYF	TGCAGTGCCGCTCTCAACAGGGGTGGCTCCTACGAGCAGTACTTC
TRBV5-1	TRBD2	TRBJ2-1	16	few	CASSPSVAGGPNEQFF	TGCGCCAGCAGCCCCTCAGTTGCGGGAGGTCCCAATGAGCAGTTCTTC
TRBV11-1	-	TRBJ2-1	14	medium-sized	CASTPGGTFDEQFF	TGTGCCAGCACCCCAGGGGGGACCTTCGATGAGCAGTTCTTC
TRBV7-8	TRBD2	TRBJ2-7	15	many	CASSLGTSGRNEQYF	TGTGCCAGCAGCCTCGGGACTAGCGGGAGGAATGAGCAGTACTTC
TRBV5-3	TRBD1	TRBJ1-3	16	-	CASSTNRGSFGNTIYF	TGTGCCAGCAGCACAAACAGGGGGAGCTTTGGAAACACCATATATTTT
TRBV4-3	-	TRBJ2-1	17	once	CASSPRRSEFSYNEQFF	TGCGCCAGCAGCCCCCGCCGGTCGGAGTTCTCCTACAATGAGCAGTTCTTC
TRBV12-3/TRBV12-4	-	TRBJ2-1	16	-	CASSLEQGAGYNEQFF	TGTGCCAGCAGTTTAGAGCAAGGGGCTGGATACAATGAGCAGTTCTTC
TRBV5-1	TRBD2	TRBJ2-1	16	-	CASSPTSGSEQETQFF	TGCGCCAGCAGCCCTACTAGCGGGAGCGAACAAGAGACCCAGTTCTTC
TRBV6-6	TRBD1	TRBJ1-2	15	-	CASSPQGQGNSGYTF	TGTGCCAGCAGTCCTCAGGGACAGGGGAATAGCGGCTACACCTTC
TRBV5-6	-	TRBJ1-5	12	-	CASSLAGQPQHF	TGTGCCAGCAGCTTGGCAGGTCAGCCCCAGCATTTT
TRBV5-1	TRBD2	TRBJ2-1	15	-	CASSPLTSGNDEQFF	TGCGCCAGCAGCCCCCTGACTAGCGGGAACGATGAGCAGTTCTTC
TRBV6-1	-	TRBJ1-2	13	many	CASIIAGGYGYTF	TGTGCCAGCATTATAGCAGGAGGCTATGGCTACACCTTC
TRBV12-3/TRBV12-4	-	TRBJ2-1	13	-	CASFLGFSGEQFF	TGTGCCAGCTTTTTGGGATTCTCAGGGGAGCAGTTCTTC
TRBV4-3	-	TRBJ2-1	14	-	CASSQAAGGAEQFF	TGCGCCAGCAGCCAAGCCGCTGGGGGAGCGGAGCAGTTCTTC
TRBV10-2	-	TRBJ2-5	15	many	CASSEYQLYQETQYF	TGCGCCAGCAGTGAGTACCAGCTGTACCAAGAGACCCAGTACTTC
TRBV12-3/TRBV12-4	-	TRBJ2-7	16	many	CASSLEWGAGTYEQYF	TGTGCCAGCAGTTTAGAGTGGGGAGCAGGAACCTACGAGCAGTACTTC
TRBV6-5	-	TRBJ2-1	12	-	CASSRLGEIEFF	TGTGCCAGCAGTCGACTCGGGGAAATTGAGTTCTTC
TRBV7-6	-	TRBJ2-3	14	many	CASSWGANTDTQYF	TGTGCCAGCAGCTGGGGGGCCAATACAGATACGCAGTATTTT
TRBV18	TRBD1	TRBJ1-1	18	-	CASSPGRPGQRINTEAFF	TGTGCCAGCTCACCGGGAAGACCGGGACAGCGGATTAACACTGAAGCTTTCTTT
TRBV6-1	TRBD2	TRBJ2-3	16	many	CASRRLAGGHGDTQYF	TGTGCCAGCAGGCGACTAGCGGGAGGCCACGGAGATACGCAGTATTTT
TRBV5-4	TRBD1	TRBJ2-2	18	few	CASSLKRGQGANTGELFF	TGTGCCAGCAGCTTGAAAAGGGGACAGGGGGCGAACACCGGGGAGCTGTTTTTT
TRBV5-4	TRBD2	TRBJ2-1	16	-	CASSFTSGGYSYEQFF	TGTGCCAGCAGCTTTACTAGCGGGGGGTACTCCTACGAGCAGTTCTTC
TRBV11-2	TRBD2	TRBJ2-1	16	-	CASSRTSGSSRETQFF	TGTGCCAGCAGCCGGACTAGCGGGAGCTCCCGAGAGACCCAGTTCTTC
TRBV11-2	-	TRBJ2-2	16	medium-sized	CASSLTINRITGELFF	TGTGCCAGCAGCTTAACAATCAACAGGATTACCGGGGAGCTGTTTTTT
TRBV11-2	-	TRBJ2-5	15	many	CASSLGRGEGETQYF	TGTGCCAGCAGCTTAGGACGGGGAGAGGGGGAGACCCAGTACTTC